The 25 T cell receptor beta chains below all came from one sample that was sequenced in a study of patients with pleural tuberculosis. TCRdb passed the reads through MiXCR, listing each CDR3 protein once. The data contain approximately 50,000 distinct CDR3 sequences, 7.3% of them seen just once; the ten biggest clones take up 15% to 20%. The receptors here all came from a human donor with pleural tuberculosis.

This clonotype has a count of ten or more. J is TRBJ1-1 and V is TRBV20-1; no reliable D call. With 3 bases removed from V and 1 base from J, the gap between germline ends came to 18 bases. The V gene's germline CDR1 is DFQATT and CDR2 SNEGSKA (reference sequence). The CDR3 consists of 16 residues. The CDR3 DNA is TGCAGTGCTAGGGTGCCTTCCGGCTACGGGAACACTGAAGCTTTCTTT. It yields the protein CSARVPSGYGNTEAFF.

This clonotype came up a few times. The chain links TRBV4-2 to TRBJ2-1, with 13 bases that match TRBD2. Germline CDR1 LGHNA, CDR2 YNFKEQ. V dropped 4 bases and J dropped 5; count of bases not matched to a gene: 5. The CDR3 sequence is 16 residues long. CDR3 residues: CASSRPGLAGNNEQFF. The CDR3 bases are TGTGCCAGCAGCCGACCGGGACTAGCGGGGAACAATGAGCAGTTCTTC.

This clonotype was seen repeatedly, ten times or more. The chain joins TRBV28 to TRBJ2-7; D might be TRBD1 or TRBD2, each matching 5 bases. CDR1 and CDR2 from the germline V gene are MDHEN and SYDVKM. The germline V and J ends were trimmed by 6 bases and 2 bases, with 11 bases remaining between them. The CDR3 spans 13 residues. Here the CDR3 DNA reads TGTGCCAGCAGGGCTCGGGGCCCCTACGAGCAGTACTTC. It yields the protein CASRARGPYEQYF.

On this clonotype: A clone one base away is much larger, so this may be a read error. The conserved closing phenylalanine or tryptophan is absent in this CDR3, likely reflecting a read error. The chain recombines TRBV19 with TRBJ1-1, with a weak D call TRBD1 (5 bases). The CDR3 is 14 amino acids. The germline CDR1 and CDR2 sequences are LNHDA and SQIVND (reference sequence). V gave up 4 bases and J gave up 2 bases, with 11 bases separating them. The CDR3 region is CASSTTGVNTEAFL. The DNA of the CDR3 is TGTGCCAGTAGTACTACAGGAGTTAACACTGAAGCTTTCCTT.

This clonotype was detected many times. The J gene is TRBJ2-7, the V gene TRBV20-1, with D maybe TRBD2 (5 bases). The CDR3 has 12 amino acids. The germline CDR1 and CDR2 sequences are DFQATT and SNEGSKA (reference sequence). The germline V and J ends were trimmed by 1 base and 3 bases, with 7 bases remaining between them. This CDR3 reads CSARASGYEQYF. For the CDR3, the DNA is TGCAGTGCTAGAGCGAGCGGCTACGAGCAGTACTTC.

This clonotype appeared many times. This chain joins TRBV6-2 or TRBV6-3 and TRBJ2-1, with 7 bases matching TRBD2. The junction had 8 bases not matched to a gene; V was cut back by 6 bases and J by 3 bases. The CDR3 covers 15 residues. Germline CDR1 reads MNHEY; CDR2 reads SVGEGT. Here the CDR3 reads CASRYGTTNYNEQFF. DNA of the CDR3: TGTGCCAGCAGATACGGGACTACCAACTACAATGAGCAGTTCTTC.

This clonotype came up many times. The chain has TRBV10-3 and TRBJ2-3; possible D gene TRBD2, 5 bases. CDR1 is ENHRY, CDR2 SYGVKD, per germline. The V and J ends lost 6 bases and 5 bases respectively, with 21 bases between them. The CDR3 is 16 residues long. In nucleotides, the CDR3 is TGTGCCATCAGGGATCCGGAGGAAAGCCGGGGAGATACGCAGTATTTT. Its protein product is CAIRDPEESRGDTQYF.

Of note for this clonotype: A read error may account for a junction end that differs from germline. CDR3 region: CASSLDPQSSYNEQFF. The CDR3 DNA reads as TGTGCCAGCAGCCTAGACCCGCAGAGCTCCTACAATGAGCAGTTCTTC. The genes are TRBV11-2 and TRBJ2-1; D call uncertain. CDR1 SGHAT and CDR2 FQNNGV come from the germline V gene. The length of the CDR3 is 16 residues. Using reference TRBV11-2 and TRBJ2-1 for the parts outside the CDR3, the full variable domain is EAGVAQSPRYKIIEKRQSVAFWCNPISGHATLYWYQQILGQGPKLLIQFQNNGVVDDSQLPKDRFSAERLKGVDSTLKIQPAKLEDSAVYLCASSLDPQSSYNEQFFGPGTRLTVL.

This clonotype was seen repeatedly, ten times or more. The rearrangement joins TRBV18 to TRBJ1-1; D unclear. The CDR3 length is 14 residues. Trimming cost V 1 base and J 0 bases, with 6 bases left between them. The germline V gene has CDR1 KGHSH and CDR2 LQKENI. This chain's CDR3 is CASSPRSVNTEAFF. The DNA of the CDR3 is TGTGCCAGCTCACCACGCTCAGTGAACACTGAAGCTTTCTTT.

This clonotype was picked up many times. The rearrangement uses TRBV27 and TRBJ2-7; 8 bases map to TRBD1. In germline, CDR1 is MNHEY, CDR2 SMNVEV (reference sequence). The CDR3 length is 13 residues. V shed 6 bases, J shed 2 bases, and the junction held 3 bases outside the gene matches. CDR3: CASSQDRAYEQYF. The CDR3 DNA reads TGTGCCAGCAGCCAGGACAGGGCCTACGAGCAGTACTTC.

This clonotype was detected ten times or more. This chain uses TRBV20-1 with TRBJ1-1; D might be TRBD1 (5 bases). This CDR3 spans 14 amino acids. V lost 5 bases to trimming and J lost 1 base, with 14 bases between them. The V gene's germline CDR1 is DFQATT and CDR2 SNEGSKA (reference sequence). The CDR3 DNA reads TGCAGTGCTCCCGGGACTCTCGGGAACACTGAAGCTTTCTTT. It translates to CSAPGTLGNTEAFF.

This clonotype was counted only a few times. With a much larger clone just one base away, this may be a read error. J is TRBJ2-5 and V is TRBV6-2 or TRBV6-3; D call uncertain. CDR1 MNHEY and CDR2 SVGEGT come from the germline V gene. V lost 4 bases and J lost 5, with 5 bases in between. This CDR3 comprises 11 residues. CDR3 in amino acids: CASSFSETQYF. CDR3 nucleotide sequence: TGTGCCAGCAGTTTCAGCGAGACCCAGTACTTC.

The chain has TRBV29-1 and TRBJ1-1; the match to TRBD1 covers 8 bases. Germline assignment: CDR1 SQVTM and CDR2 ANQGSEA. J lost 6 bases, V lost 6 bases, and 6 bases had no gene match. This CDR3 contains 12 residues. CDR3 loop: CSVDRGGSEAFF. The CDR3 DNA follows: TGCAGCGTCGACAGGGGTGGCTCTGAAGCTTTCTTT.

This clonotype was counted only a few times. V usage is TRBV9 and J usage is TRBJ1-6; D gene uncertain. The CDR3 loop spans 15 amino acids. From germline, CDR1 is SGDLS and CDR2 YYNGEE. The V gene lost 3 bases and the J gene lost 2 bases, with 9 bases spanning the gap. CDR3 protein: CASSERGTYNSPLHF. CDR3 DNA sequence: TGTGCCAGCAGCGAGAGAGGGACCTATAATTCACCCCTCCACTTT.

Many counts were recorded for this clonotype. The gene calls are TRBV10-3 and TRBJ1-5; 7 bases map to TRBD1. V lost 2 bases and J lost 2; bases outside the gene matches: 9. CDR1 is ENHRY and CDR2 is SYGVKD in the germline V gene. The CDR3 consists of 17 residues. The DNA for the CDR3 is TGTGCCATCAGTGAGGACAGGGTTTGGACTGGCAATCAGCCCCAGCATTTT. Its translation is CAISEDRVWTGNQPQHF.

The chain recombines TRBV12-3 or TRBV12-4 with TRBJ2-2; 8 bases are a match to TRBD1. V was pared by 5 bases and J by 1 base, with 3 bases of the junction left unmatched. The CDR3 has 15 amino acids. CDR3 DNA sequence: TGTGCCAGCAGTAGGACAGGGATGAACACCGGGGAGCTGTTTTTT. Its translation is CASSRTGMNTGELFF.

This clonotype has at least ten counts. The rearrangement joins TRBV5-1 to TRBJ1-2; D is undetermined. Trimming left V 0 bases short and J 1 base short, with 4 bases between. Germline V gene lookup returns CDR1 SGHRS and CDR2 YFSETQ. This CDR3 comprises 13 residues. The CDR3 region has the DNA TGCGCCAGCAGCTTGGATTTTAACTATGGCTACACCTTC. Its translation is CASSLDFNYGYTF.

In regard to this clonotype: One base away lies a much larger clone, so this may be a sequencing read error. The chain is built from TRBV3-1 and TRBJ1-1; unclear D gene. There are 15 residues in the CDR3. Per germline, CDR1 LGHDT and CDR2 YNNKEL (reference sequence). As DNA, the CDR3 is TGTGCCAGCAGCCCTCGTCGAGGCATGAACGCTGAAGCTTTCTTT. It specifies CASSPRRGMNAEAFF.

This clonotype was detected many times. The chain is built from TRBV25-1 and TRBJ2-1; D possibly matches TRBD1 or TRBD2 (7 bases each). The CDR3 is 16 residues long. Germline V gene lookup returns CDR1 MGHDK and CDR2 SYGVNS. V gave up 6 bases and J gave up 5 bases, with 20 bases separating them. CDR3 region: CASRGGPGTVHNEQFF. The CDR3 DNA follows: TGTGCCAGCAGGGGGGGGCCCGGGACAGTTCACAATGAGCAGTTCTTC.

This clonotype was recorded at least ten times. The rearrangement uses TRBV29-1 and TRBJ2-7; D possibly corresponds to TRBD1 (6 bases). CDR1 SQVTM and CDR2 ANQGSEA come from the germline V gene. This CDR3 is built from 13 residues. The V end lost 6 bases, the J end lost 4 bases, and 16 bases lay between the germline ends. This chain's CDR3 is CSVEAQGTYEQYF. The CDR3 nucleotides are TGCAGCGTAGAGGCGCAGGGGACATACGAGCAGTACTTC.

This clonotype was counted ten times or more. This CDR3 reads CASSLAGRAGTEAFF. The CDR3 bases are TGTGCCAGCAGCTTAGCGGGCAGGGCCGGGACTGAAGCTTTCTTT. The chain links TRBV11-1 to TRBJ1-1; TRBD1 is a possible D gene (5 bases). Trimming pared 0 bases from V and 5 bases from J, leaving 13 bases between. CDR1 is SGHAT and CDR2 is FQDESV in the germline V gene (reference sequence). CDR3 length equals 15 residues.

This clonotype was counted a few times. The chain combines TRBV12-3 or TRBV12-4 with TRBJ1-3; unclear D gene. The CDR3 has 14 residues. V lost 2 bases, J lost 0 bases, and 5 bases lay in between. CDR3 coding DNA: TGTGCCAGCAGTTTATGGGGCTCTGGAAACACCATATATTTT. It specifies CASSLWGSGNTIYF.

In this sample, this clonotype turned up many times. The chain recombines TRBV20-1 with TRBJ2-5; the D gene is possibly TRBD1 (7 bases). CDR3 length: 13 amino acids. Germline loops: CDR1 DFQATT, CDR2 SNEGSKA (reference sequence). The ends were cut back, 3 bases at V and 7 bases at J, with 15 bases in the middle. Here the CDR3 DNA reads TGCAGTGCTAGCTCAGGGGGGAAGAGGACCCAGTACTTC. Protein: CSASSGGKRTQYF.

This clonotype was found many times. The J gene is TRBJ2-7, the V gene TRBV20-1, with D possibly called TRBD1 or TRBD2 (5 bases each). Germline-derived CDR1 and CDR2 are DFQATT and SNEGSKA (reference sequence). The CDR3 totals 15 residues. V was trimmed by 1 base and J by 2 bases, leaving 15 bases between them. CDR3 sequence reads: CSARGLIGAPYEQYF. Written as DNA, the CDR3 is TGCAGTGCTAGAGGACTGATCGGGGCCCCCTACGAGCAGTACTTC.

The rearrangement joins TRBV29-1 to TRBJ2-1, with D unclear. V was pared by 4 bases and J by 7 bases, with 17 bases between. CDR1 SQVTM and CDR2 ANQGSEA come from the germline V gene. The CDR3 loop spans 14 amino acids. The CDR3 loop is CSVALVSNRNEQFF. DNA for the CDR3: TGCAGCGTTGCCCTTGTTTCGAATCGGAATGAGCAGTTCTTC.